The rows below give T cell receptor beta chains drawn from one sample of a study of response to subunit inactivated influenza vaccine. TCRdb called the RT-PCR reads again in MiXCR, with one record for every CDR3 protein. This table has some 570,000 distinct CDR3 sequences, approximately 10% appearing once. The same specimen was also included in a second study, on T cells expressing NK-cell markers.

The sequences come from PBMCs from blood, collected on the day of vaccination. Receptors were obtained from a man aged 45 to 65 who received an inactivated influenza vaccine. Each CDR3 is given with its conserved first and last residue. The D gene is left open where the match is weak. Some rows mark clone size as missing; the rest say once, few, many or name a class of expanded clone.

J	V	D	size	DNA	CDR3
TRBJ2-7	TRBV11-3	-	-	TGTGCCAGCAGCTTAGACAGCTCCGAGCAGTACTTC	CASSLDSSEQYF
TRBJ1-5	TRBV12-3/TRBV12-4	-	few	TGTGCCAGCAGTTTCGGGGTTCAGCCCCAGCATTTT	CASSFGVQPQHF
TRBJ2-7	TRBV4-1	TRBD1	many	TGCGCCAGCAGCCACAACCGGGACAGGGGTTACGAGCAGTACTTC	CASSHNRDRGYEQYF
TRBJ1-1	TRBV4-1	-	many	TGCGCCAGCAGCCGGAGCGGGACCGGCACTGAAGCTTTCTTT	CASSRSGTGTEAFF
TRBJ1-5	TRBV5-1	-	many	TGCGCCAGCAGCTTGGAGTCGGGGCGCAATCAGCCCCAGCATTTT	CASSLESGRNQPQHF
TRBJ2-1	TRBV9	TRBD1	-	TGTGCCAGCAGCGTAGGGGGCGGACAGGGGAAGTACAATGAGCAGTTCTTC	CASSVGGGQGKYNEQFF
TRBJ2-7	TRBV11-2	TRBD1	many	TGTGCCAGCAGCTACGGGACAGGAGGCTACTACGAGCAGTACTTC	CASSYGTGGYYEQYF
TRBJ2-7	TRBV28	TRBD2	many	TGTGCCAGCAGTCTCAGACTAGCGGGAGGGTACGAGCAGTACTTC	CASSLRLAGGYEQYF
TRBJ2-7	TRBV28	TRBD1	-	TGTGCCAGCAGTCCATTACGTGGACAGGACTACGAGCAGTACTTC	CASSPLRGQDYEQYF
TRBJ2-1	TRBV24-1	TRBD1	few	TGTGCCACCAGTGATTGGGACAGGTCAGGCAATGAGCAGTTCTTC	CATSDWDRSGNEQFF
TRBJ2-5	TRBV4-1	TRBD2	few	TGCGCCAGCAGCCAAGCGCCACTAGCGGGGGGCCGACGGACCCAGTACTTC	CASSQAPLAGGRRTQYF
TRBJ2-2	TRBV6-2/TRBV6-3	-	-	TGTGCCAGCAGTATCACAGGACCAGCGAACACCGGGGAGCTGTTTTTT	CASSITGPANTGELFF
TRBJ2-3	TRBV14	-	-	TGTGCCAGCAGCCAAGGTACCGCAGATACGCAGTATTTT	CASSQGTADTQYF
TRBJ2-7	TRBV5-6	-	many	TGTGCCAGCAGCAAGTTTCCAGGGACCTACGAGCAGTACTTC	CASSKFPGTYEQYF
TRBJ2-1	TRBV4-3	TRBD2	few	TGCGCCAGCAGCCAAGATACATTCCTAGCGGGCGTCAATGAGCAGTTCTTC	CASSQDTFLAGVNEQFF
TRBJ2-5	TRBV6-1	TRBD2	-	TGTGCCAGCAGTCCCCGCGGGCAGAGGACCGGGGGGGCCCAGTACTTC	CASSPRGQRTGGAQYF
TRBJ2-7	TRBV9	-	-	TGTGCCAGCAGCGTAGGATATGGCGCCGAGCAGTACTTC	CASSVGYGAEQYF
TRBJ2-2	TRBV6-1	TRBD1	few	TGTGCCAGCAGAGAACAGGGGGCGCGCGGGGAGCTGTTTTTT	CASREQGARGELFF
TRBJ2-7	TRBV7-9	TRBD2	few	TGTGCCAGCAGCCGGGACTACAGTGTCGGATTC	CASSRDYSVGF
TRBJ2-1	TRBV3-1	-	few	TGTGCCAGCAGCCAACGCTACAATGAGCAGTTCTTC	CASSQRYNEQFF
TRBJ1-5	TRBV7-9	TRBD1	few	TGTGCCAGCAGCCCTGGACAGGGGGAGAATCAGCCCCAGCATTTT	CASSPGQGENQPQHF
TRBJ2-7	TRBV11-1	TRBD2	-	TGTGCCAGCAGCCGTAAGGGGTCGCCCGAGACTAGCGGAACCTACGAGCAGTACTTC	CASSRKGSPETSGTYEQYF
TRBJ1-1	TRBV5-1	-	few	TGCGCCAGCAGCCCGAAGGTCGGGAACACTGAAGCTTTCTTT	CASSPKVGNTEAFF
TRBJ2-1	TRBV12-3/TRBV12-4	TRBD2	few	TGTGCCAGCAGTGCTCTAAGACTAGCGGGCTACAATGAGCAGTTCTTC	CASSALRLAGYNEQFF
TRBJ2-5	TRBV15	-	many	TGTGCCACCAGCAGAGCGGGCAGGTGGGGCCAAGAGACCCAGTACTTC	CATSRAGRWGQETQYF
TRBJ2-1	TRBV11-2	TRBD2	-	TGTGCCAGCAGCCCCATAGCGGGAGGTTTCGATGAGCAGTTCTTC	CASSPIAGGFDEQFF
TRBJ2-7	TRBV5-1	-	-	TGCGCCAGCAGCCCACAAAAGGGTTACGAGCAGTACTTC	CASSPQKGYEQYF
TRBJ2-2	TRBV20-1	TRBD1	few	TGCAGTGCTTGGGACAGGGGCAACACCGGGGAGCTGTTTTTT	CSAWDRGNTGELFF
TRBJ1-1	TRBV19	TRBD1	few	TGTGCCAGTCACAAACCGGGACAGGGGGCCCCTGAAGCTTTCTTT	CASHKPGQGAPEAFF
TRBJ2-5	TRBV6-2/TRBV6-3	-	few	TGTGCCAGCAGTTACAGGGGGGGGGGCCGGGGAGAGACCCAGTACTTC	CASSYRGGGRGETQYF
TRBJ2-2	TRBV3-1	TRBD2	few	TGTGCCAGCAGCGGACTAGTAGGTGGGAACACCGGGGAGCTGTTTTTT	CASSGLVGGNTGELFF
TRBJ2-7	TRBV27	-	few	TGTGCCAGCAGTTTAAGGCCCATCACCTCCTACGAGCAGTACTTC	CASSLRPITSYEQYF
TRBJ2-1	TRBV15	-	few	TGTGCCACCAGCGGGAGACCGACCCATAGCTCCTACAATGAGCAGTTCTTC	CATSGRPTHSSYNEQFF
TRBJ1-2	TRBV20-1	-	many	TGCAGTGCCTCAATCCGAGGGAACTATGGCTACACCTTC	CSASIRGNYGYTF
TRBJ2-7	TRBV28	TRBD1	-	TGTGCCAGCAGCTCGCCGACAGGGCGCGAGCAGTACTTC	CASSSPTGREQYF
TRBJ1-2	TRBV12-3/TRBV12-4	-	few	TGTGCCAGCACCGGACCACAGGGACACTATGGCTACACCTTC	CASTGPQGHYGYTF
TRBJ2-5	TRBV5-5	TRBD2	-	TGTGCCAGCAGCTATGCACTAGCGGGAGTAGAGACCCAGTACTTC	CASSYALAGVETQYF
TRBJ2-5	TRBV5-1	-	few	TGCGCCAGCAGCTTTGACTCGGGGCGAGAGACCCAGTACTTC	CASSFDSGRETQYF
TRBJ2-1	TRBV21-1	-	few	TGTGCCAGCAGCAAAAGGCGGGGTAGTGAGCAGTTCTTC	CASSKRRGSEQFF
TRBJ2-2	TRBV7-8	-	-	TGTGCCAGCAGCTTACGTGGACGGGACGGCAACACCGGGGAGCTGTTTTTT	CASSLRGRDGNTGELFF
TRBJ1-4	TRBV3-1	-	-	TGTGCCAGCAGCCAAGTGGCGGGGAATGAAAAACTGTTTTTT	CASSQVAGNEKLFF
TRBJ2-4	TRBV11-2	-	few	TGTGCCAGCAGCCCTGGGGGGCACCGGCTAACCAAAAACATTCAGTACTTC	CASSPGGHRLTKNIQYF
TRBJ2-3	TRBV9	-	-	TGTGCCAGCAGCACATCCCGGTGGGGTGAAGATACGCAGTATTTT	CASSTSRWGEDTQYF
TRBJ2-7	TRBV6-2/TRBV6-3	TRBD1	few	TGTGCCAGCAGTTTCCCAGGGGGCCTGTCCTACGAGCAGTACTTC	CASSFPGGLSYEQYF